This TCR beta chain was captured by sequencing in a study of blood T cell repertoires in COVID-19. Background on the study: COVID-19 samples, acute and convalescent, were from the United States, Italy and Spain. T cells, B-cell-depleted T cells, or PBMCs provided the cDNA or gDNA that served as material.

This table comes from immunoSEQ multiplex PCR, and its TCRdb copy is limited to in-frame clones, with some not included. The table has approximately 31,000 clones, approximately 85% seen once. Deletions cut 1 base from V and 12 bases from J, with 19 bases between. From germline, CDR1 is SGHTA and CDR2 FQGTGA. The CDR3 is made up of 15 amino acids. This rearrangement joins TRBV7-3 to TRBJ2-1; a possible D gene is TRBD2 (7 bases). This receptor was taken from an elderly man with active COVID-19. Sequencing input: peripheral blood. The CDR3 is CASSLSGGPSMGQFF. CDR3 coding DNA: TGTGCCAGCAGCTTAAGCGGGGGCCCTTCAATGGGGCAGTTCTTC.